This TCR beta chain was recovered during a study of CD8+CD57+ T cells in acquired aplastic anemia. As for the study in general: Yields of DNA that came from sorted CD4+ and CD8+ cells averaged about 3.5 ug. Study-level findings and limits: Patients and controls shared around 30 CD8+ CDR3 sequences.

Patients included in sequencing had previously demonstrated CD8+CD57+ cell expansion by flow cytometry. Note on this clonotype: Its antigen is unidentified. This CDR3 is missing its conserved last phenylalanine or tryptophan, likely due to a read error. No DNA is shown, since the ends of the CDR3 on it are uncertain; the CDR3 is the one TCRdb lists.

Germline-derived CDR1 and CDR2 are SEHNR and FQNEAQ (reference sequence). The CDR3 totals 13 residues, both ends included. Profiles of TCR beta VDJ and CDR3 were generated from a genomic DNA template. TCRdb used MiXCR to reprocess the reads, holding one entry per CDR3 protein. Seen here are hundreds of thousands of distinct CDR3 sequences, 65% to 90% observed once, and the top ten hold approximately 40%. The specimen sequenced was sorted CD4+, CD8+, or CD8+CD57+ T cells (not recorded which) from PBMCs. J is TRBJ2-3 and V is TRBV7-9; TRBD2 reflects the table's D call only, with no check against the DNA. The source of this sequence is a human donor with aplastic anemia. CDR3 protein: CASSFASAMSRSS.